The TCR beta chain described here comes from a study of cytomegalovirus exposure and HLA in healthy donors. PCR involved 60 Vbeta and 13 Jbeta primers. Clones were read by immunoSEQ multiplex PCR, and TCRdb kept only the in-frame ones, dropping some. The listing contains under 120,000 clones. The CDR3 has 15 amino acids. J was trimmed by 6 bases and V by 1 base; bases with no gene match: 9. From germline, CDR1 is SGHKS and CDR2 YYEKEE (reference sequence). Material for sequencing was PBMCs. This sequence originates from a middle-aged man in good health and CMV-seronegative. V usage is TRBV5-5 and J usage is TRBJ1-2; 7 bases map to TRBD1. CDR3 DNA sequence: TGTGCCAGCAGCTTGACCCCGGACAGGCCAGATGGCTACACCTTC. Amino acids: CASSLTPDRPDGYTF.